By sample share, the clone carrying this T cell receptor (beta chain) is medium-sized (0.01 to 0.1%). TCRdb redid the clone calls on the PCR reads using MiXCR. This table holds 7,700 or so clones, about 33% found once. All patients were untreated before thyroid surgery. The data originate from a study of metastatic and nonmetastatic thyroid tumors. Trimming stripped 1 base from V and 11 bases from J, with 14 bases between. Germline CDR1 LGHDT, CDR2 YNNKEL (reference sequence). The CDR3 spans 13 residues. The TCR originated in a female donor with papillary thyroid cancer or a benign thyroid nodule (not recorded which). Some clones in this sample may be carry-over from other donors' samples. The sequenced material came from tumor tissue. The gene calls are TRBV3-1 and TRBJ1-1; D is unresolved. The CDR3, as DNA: TGTGCCAGCAGCCAAGGCCACGTGGCGCAGGCTTTCTTT. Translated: CASSQGHVAQAFF.